These 7 T cell receptor beta chains were all obtained from the same sample, sequenced in a study of T-cell reconstitution after alpha-beta-depleted transplantation in children. Library preparation (for TCRbeta) was performed with unique molecular identifiers. One entry per CDR3 protein results from TCRdb running MiXCR on the PCR reads. The repertoire includes some 340,000 distinct CDR3 sequences, 10% of them detected once, and less than 2.5% sits in the top ten. The specimen was PBMCs from the stem cell graft donor, collected from the stem cell graft. Every receptor here comes from a human donor who donated a stem cell graft to a child with acute lymphoblastic leukemia.

The J gene is TRBJ2-1, the V gene TRBV7-6; tentative D call: TRBD1 (5 bases). V was pared by 1 base and J by 0 bases, with 13 bases between. CDR1 and CDR2 from the germline V gene are SGHVS and FNYEAQ. This CDR3 contains 17 residues. CDR3 sequence (DNA): TGTGCCAGCAGCTTAGTAGACAGCCAAAGCTCCTACAATGAGCAGTTCTTC. As protein: CASSLVDSQSSYNEQFF.

This clonotype was seen a few times. This rearrangement joins TRBV6-5 to TRBJ2-3; unclear D gene. The V and J ends lost 0 bases and 5 bases respectively, with 6 bases between them. The CDR3 spans 13 residues. Germline loops: CDR1 MNHEY, CDR2 SVGAGI. The DNA for the CDR3 is TGTGCCAGCAGTTACTCGGCAGAAGATACGCAGTATTTT. Encoded protein: CASSYSAEDTQYF.

This clonotype appeared a few times. The chain joins TRBV19 to TRBJ2-1; 14 positions agree with TRBD2. This CDR3 comprises 15 residues. With 5 bases clipped from V and 12 bases from J, the junction kept 9 bases outside the gene matches. Germline CDR1 LNHDA, CDR2 SQIVND (reference sequence). This CDR3 reads CASSVGTSGRSPQFF. CDR3 in DNA: TGTGCCAGTAGTGTTGGGACTAGCGGGAGATCCCCGCAGTTCTTC.

V and J are TRBV7-8 and TRBJ2-3; the D gene could be TRBD1 or TRBD2 (5 bases each). This CDR3 comprises 17 residues. Trimming cost V 1 base and J 3 bases, with 17 bases left between them. The V gene's germline CDR1 is SGHVS and CDR2 FQNEAQ. The CDR3: CASSLDVGVARTDTQYF. The CDR3 bases are TGTGCCAGCAGCTTAGATGTGGGGGTAGCGAGAACAGATACGCAGTATTTT.

The gene calls are TRBV5-1 and TRBJ2-3, with TRBD2 as a possible D gene (6 bases). V was shortened by 6 bases and J by 6 bases, with 17 bases between the two germline ends. The CDR3 is made up of 14 amino acids. CDR1 SGHRS and CDR2 YFSETQ come from the germline V gene. This CDR3 reads CASMRGGERDTQYF. As DNA, the CDR3 is TGCGCCAGCATGCGGGGTGGAGAGCGCGATACGCAGTATTTT.

Remarks on this clonotype: This may come from a read error, since a much larger clone is one base off. V is TRBV29-1 and J is TRBJ2-5; the D is unclear. Trimming shortened V by 5 bases and J by 4 bases, and 11 bases separated the two germline ends. In germline, CDR1 is SQVTM, CDR2 ANQGSEA. The CDR3 is made up of 12 amino acids. The CDR3 bases are TGCAGCGTTCACCACGGCGGAGAGACCCAGTACTTC. It yields the protein CSVHHGGETQYF.

The J gene is TRBJ2-1, the V gene TRBV7-9; 7 nucleotides line up with TRBD1. Germline V gives CDR1 SEHNR, CDR2 FQNEAQ (reference sequence). The junction had 10 bases not matched to a gene; V was cut back by 5 bases and J by 3 bases. The CDR3 sequence is 16 residues long. CDR3 residues: CASSDTGVPIYNEQFF. The CDR3 region has the DNA TGTGCCAGCAGCGATACAGGGGTCCCGATCTACAATGAGCAGTTCTTC.